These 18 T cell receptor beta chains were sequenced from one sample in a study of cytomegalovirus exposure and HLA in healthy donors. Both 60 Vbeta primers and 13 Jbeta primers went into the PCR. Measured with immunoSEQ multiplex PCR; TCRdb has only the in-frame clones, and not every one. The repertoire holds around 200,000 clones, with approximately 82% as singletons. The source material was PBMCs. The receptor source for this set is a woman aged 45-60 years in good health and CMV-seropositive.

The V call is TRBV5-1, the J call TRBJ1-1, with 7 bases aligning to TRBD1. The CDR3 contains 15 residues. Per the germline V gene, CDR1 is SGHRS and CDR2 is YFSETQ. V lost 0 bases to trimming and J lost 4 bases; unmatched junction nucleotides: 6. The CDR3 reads CASSLEDRLLTEAFF. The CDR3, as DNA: TGCGCCAGCAGCTTGGAGGACAGGTTGCTCACTGAAGCTTTCTTT.

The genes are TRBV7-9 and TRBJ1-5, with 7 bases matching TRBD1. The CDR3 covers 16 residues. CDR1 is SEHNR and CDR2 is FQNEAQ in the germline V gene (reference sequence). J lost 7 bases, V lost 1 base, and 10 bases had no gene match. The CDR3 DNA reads TGTGCCAGCAGCTTAGATCCACAGGGGACGGGGCAGCCCCAGCATTTT. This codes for CASSLDPQGTGQPQHF.

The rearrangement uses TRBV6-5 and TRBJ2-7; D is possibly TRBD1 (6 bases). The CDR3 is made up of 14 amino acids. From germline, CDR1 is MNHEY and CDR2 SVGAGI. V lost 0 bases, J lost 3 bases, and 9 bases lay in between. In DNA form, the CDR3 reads TGTGCCAGCAGTTACTCTACAGGGCGCTACGAGCAGTACTTC. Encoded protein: CASSYSTGRYEQYF.

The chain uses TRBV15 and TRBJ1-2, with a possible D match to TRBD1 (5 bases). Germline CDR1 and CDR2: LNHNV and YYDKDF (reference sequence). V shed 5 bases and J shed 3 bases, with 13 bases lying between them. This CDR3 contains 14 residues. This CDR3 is CATSGTRGDYGYTF. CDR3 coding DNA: TGTGCCACCAGCGGCACTCGGGGGGACTATGGCTACACCTTC.

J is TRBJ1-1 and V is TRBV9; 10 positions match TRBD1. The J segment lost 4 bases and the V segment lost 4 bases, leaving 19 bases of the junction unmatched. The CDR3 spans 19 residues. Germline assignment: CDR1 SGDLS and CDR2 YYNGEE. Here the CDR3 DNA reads TGTGCCAGCAGCCCTAGTCTGACAGGGGGCGAAGCATGGGCCACTGAAGCTTTCTTT. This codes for CASSPSLTGGEAWATEAFF. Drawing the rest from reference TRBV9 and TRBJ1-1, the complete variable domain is DSGVTQTPKHLITATGQRVTLRCSPRSGDLSVYWYQQSLDQGLQFLIQYYNGEERAKGNILERFSAQQFPDLHSELNLSSLELGDSALYFCASSPSLTGGEAWATEAFFGQGTRLTVV.

CDR3 protein: CACQKGMNTEAFF. CDR3 bases: TGTGCCTGTCAAAAGGGGATGAACACTGAAGCTTTCTTT. The chain is built from TRBV30 and TRBJ1-1; maybe TRBD1 (5 bases). This CDR3 comprises 13 residues. Trimming pared 6 bases from V and 0 bases from J, leaving 11 bases between. From germline, CDR1 is GTSNPN and CDR2 SVGIG (reference sequence). Drawing the rest from reference TRBV30 and TRBJ1-1, the complete variable domain is SQTIHQWPATLVQPVGSPLSLECTVEGTSNPNLYWYRQAAGRGLQLLFYSVGIGQISSEVPQNLSASRPQDRQFILSSKKLLLSDSGFYLCACQKGMNTEAFFGQGTRLTVV.

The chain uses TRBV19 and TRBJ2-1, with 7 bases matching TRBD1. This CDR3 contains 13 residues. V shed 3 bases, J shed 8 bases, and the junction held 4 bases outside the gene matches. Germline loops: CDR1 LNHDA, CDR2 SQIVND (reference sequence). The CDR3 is CASSINRGDEQFF. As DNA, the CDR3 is TGTGCCAGTAGTATCAACAGGGGTGATGAGCAGTTCTTC.

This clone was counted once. The CDR3 loop is CASGYRTNYGYTF. CDR3 sequence (DNA): TGTGCTAGTGGTTACAGGACTAACTATGGCTACACCTTC. The chain is built from TRBV12-5 and TRBJ1-2; D perhaps matches TRBD1 (5 bases). Germline V gene lookup returns CDR1 LGHNT and CDR2 FRNRAP. The CDR3 is 13 residues long. V was clipped by 4 bases and J by 0 bases, with 6 bases between them.

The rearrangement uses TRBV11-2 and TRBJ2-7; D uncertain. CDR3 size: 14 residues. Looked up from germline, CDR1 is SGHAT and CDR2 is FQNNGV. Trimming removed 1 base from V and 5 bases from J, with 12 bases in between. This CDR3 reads CASSLAQMVHEQYF. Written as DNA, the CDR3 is TGTGCCAGCAGCTTAGCGCAGATGGTCCACGAGCAGTACTTC.

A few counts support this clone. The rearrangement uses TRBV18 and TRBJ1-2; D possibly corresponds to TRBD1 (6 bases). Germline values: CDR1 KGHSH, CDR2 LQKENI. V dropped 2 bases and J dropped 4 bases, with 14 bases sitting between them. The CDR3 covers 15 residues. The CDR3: CASSPVKGVIYGYTF. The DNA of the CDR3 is TGTGCCAGCTCACCAGTTAAGGGGGTAATCTATGGCTACACCTTC.

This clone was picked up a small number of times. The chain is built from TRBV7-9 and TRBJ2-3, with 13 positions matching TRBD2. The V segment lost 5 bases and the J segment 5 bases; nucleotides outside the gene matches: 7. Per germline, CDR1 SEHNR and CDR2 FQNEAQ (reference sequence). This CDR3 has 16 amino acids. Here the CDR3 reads CASSQGLAGVGDTQYF. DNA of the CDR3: TGTGCCAGCAGCCAAGGACTAGCGGGGGTAGGAGATACGCAGTATTTT.

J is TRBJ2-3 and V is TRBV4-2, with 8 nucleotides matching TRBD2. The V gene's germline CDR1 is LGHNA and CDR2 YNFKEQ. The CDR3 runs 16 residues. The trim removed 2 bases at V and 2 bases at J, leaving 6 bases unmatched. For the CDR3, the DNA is TGTGCCAGCAGCCAATTTAGGCGGGGGGACACAGATACGCAGTATTTT. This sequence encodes CASSQFRRGDTDTQYF.

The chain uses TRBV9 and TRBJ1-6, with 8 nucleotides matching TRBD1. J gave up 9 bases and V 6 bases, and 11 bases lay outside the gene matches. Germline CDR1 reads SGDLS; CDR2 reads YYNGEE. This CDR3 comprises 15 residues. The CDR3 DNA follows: TGTGCCAGCACAGTCGGGACAGGTCTTGCTTCACCCCTCCACTTT. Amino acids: CASTVGTGLASPLHF.

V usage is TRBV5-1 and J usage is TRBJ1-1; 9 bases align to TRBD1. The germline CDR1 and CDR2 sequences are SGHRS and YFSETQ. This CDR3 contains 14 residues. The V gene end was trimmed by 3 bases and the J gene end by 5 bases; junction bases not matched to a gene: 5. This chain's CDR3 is CASSSQGAQTEAFF. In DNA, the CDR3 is TGCGCCAGCAGCTCACAGGGGGCGCAAACTGAAGCTTTCTTT.

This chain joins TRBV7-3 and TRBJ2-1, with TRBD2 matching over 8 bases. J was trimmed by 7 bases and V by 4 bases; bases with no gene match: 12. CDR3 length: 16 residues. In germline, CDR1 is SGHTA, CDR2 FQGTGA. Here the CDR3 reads CASSSGFGGGLNEQFF. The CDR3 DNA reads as TGTGCCAGCAGCTCCGGATTCGGGGGGGGTCTTAATGAGCAGTTCTTC.

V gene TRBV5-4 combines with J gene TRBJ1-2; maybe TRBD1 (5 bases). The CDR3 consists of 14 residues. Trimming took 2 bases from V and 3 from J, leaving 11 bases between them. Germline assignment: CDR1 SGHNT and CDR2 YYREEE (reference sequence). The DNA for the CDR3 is TGTGCCAGCAGCTTCCACAAAGGGGACTATGGCTACACCTTC. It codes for CASSFHKGDYGYTF. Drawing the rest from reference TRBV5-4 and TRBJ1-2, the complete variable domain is ETGVTQSPTHLIKTRGQQVTLRCSSQSGHNTVSWYQQALGQGPQFIFQYYREEENGRGNFPPRFSGLQFPNYSSELNVNALELDDSALYLCASSFHKGDYGYTFGSGTRLTVV.

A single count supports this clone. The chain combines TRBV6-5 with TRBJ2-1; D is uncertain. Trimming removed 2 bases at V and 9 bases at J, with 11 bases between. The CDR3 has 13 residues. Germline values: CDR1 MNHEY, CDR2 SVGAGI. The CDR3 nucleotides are TGTGCCAGCAGTTACGAGCTTCTTGGTGAGCAGTTCTTC. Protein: CASSYELLGEQFF.

DNA of the CDR3: TGCGCCAGCAGCTTCCGGGACAGGGGCCGAGGGGTATACAATGAGCAGTTCTTC. Translating it yields CASSFRDRGRGVYNEQFF. The gene calls are TRBV5-1 and TRBJ2-1; 10 bases match TRBD1. The germline V gene has CDR1 SGHRS and CDR2 YFSETQ. The CDR3 has 18 amino acids. The junction had 12 bases not matched to a gene; V was cut back by 2 bases and J by 4 bases.